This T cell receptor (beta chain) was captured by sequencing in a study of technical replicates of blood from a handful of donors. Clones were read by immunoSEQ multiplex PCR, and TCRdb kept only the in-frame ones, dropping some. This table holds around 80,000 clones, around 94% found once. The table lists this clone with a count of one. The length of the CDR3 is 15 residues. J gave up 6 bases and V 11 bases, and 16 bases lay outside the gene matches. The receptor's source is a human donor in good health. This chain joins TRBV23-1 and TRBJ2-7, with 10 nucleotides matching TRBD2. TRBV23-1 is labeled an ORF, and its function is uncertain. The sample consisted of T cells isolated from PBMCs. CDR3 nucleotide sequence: TGCGCCCCTCCTGGGCCCAGCGGGAGGGGCCCCGAGCAGTACTTC. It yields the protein CAPPGPSGRGPEQYF.